This entry describes one T cell receptor beta chain. Its antigen is not identified. This sample is drawn from a study of T cells after yellow fever vaccination. Overall study results and limits: Clones from primary vaccination mostly reappeared after the booster (96% CD4, about 85% CD8). Among all clonotypes, a small share was observed in both CD4 and CD8 compartments.

One entry per CDR3 protein, called by TCRdb with MiXCR from the 5' RACE reads. The sample holds 150,000 to 200,000 distinct CDR3 sequences; around 9.7% are singletons and the top ten take around 35%. The V gene's germline CDR1 is MNHEY and CDR2 SMNVEV (reference sequence). The CDR3 has 14 amino acids. Trimming at V came to 5 bases and at J to 8 bases, leaving 9 bases not matched to a gene. This material consisted of CD8+ T cells sorted from PBMCs, taken 45 days after the yellow fever booster vaccination. The J gene is TRBJ1-2, the V gene TRBV27, with 9 bases identical to TRBD1. The TCR originated in a man younger than 30 who received the YFV17D yellow fever vaccine. The CDR3 sequence is CASSTHRGLGGYTF. DNA of the CDR3: TGTGCCAGCAGTACGCACAGGGGGCTAGGGGGCTACACCTTC.